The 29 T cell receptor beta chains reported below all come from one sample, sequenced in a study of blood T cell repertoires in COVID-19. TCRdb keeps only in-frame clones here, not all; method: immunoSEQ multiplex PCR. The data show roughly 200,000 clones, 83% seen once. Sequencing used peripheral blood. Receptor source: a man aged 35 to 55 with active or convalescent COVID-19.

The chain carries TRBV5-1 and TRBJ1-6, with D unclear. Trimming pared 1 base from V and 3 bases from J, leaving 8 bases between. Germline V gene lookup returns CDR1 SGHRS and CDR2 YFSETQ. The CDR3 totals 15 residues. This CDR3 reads CASSLSPDYNSPLHF. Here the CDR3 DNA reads TGCGCCAGCAGCTTGTCGCCAGACTATAATTCACCCCTCCACTTT.

The DNA of the CDR3 is TGTGCCATCAGTGAGACGACAGTACTGAACACTGAAGCTTTCTTT. Translation: CAISETTVLNTEAFF. The chain has TRBV10-3 and TRBJ1-1, with D possibly being TRBD1 (5 bases). Germline-derived CDR1 and CDR2 are ENHRY and SYGVKD. Between the trimmed V and J ends, which lost 2 bases and 0 bases, there was a span of 10 bases. This CDR3 region has 15 residues.

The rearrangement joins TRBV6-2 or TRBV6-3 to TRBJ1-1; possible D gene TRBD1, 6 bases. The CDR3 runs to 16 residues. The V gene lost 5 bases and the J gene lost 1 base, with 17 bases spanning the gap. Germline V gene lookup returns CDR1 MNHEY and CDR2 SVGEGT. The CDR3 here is CASSHLPQGQNTEAFF. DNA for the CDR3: TGTGCCAGCAGTCACCTCCCCCAGGGGCAGAACACTGAAGCTTTCTTT.

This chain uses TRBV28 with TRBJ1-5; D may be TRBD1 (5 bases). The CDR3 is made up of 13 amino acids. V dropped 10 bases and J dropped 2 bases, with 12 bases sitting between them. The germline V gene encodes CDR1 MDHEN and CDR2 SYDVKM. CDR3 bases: TGTGCCACAGGGCGGAGCGGCAATCAGCCCCAGCATTTT. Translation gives CATGRSGNQPQHF.

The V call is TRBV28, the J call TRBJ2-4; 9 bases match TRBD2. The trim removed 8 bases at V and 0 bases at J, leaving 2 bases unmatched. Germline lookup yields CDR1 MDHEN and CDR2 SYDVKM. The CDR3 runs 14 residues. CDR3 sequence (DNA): TGTGCCAGCGCGGGAGGGCTAGCCAAAAACATTCAGTACTTC. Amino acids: CASAGGLAKNIQYF.

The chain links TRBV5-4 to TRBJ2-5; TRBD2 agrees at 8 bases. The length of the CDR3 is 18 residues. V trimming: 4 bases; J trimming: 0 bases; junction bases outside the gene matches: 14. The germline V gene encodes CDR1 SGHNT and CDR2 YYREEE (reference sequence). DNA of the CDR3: TGTGCCAGCAGCCGGCGGGGCGGGGGGCCCCCAAACCAAGAGACCCAGTACTTC. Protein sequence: CASSRRGGGPPNQETQYF.

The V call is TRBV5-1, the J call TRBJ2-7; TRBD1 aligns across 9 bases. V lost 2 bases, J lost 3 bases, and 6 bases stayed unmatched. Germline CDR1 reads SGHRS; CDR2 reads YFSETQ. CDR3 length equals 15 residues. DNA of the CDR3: TGCGCCAGCAGCTTTGGCGGGACAGGGAACTACGAGCAGTACTTC. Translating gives CASSFGGTGNYEQYF.

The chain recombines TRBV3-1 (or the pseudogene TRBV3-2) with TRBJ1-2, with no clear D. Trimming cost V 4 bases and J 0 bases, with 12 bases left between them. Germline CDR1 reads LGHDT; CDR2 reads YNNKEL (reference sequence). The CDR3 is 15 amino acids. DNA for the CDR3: TGTGCCAGCAGCCTTCGGGGAACACCTAACTATGGCTACACCTTC. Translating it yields CASSLRGTPNYGYTF.

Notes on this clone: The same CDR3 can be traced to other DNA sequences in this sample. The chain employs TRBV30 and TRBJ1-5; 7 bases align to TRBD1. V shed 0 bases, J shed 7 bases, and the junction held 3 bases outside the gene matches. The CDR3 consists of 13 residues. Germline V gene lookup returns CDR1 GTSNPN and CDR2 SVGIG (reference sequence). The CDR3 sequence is CAWSVQGSQPQHF. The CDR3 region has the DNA TGTGCCTGGAGTGTACAGGGGTCCCAGCCCCAGCATTTT.

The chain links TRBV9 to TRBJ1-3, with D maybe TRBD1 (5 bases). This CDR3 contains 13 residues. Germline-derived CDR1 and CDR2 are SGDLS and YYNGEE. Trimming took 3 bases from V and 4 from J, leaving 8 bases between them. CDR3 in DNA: TGTGCCAGCAGCGACCGGACAGGAAACACCATATATTTT. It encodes CASSDRTGNTIYF.

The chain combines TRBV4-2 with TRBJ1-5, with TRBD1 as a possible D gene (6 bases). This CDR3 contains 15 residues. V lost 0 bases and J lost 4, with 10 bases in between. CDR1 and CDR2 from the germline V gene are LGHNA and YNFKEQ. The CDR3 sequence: CASSQDQRGNQPQHF. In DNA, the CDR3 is TGTGCCAGCAGCCAAGATCAGAGGGGGAATCAGCCCCAGCATTTT.

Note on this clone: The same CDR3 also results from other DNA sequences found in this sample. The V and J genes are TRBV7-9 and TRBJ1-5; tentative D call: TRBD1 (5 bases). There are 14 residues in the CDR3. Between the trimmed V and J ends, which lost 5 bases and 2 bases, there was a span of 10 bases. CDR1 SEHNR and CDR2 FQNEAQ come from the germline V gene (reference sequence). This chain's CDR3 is CASSPQGGNQPQHF. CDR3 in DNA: TGTGCCAGCAGCCCTCAGGGTGGCAATCAGCCCCAGCATTTT.

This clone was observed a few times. CDR3 bases: TGTGCCAGCAGTTATAACGGGTTTGATCAGCCCCAGCATTTT. Protein: CASSYNGFDQPQHF. The J gene is TRBJ1-5, the V gene TRBV27; no reliable D call. The CDR3 has 14 residues. Between the trimmed V and J ends, which lost 4 bases and 5 bases, there was a span of 12 bases. Germline V gene sequence: CDR1 MNHEY, CDR2 SMNVEV (reference sequence).

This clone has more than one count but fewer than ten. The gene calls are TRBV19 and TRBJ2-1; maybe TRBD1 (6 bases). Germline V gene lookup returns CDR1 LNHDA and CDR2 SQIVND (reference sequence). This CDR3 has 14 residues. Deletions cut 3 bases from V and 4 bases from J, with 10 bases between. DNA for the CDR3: TGTGCCAGTAGTATGGGACAAATTTACAATGAGCAGTTCTTC. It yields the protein CASSMGQIYNEQFF.

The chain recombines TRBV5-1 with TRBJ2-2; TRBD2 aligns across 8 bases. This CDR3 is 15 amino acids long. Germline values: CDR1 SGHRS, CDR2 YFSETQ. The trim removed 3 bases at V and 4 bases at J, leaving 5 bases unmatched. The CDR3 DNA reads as TGCGCCAGCAGCTCCGGGACTAGTGGCACCGGGGAGCTGTTTTTT. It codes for CASSSGTSGTGELFF.

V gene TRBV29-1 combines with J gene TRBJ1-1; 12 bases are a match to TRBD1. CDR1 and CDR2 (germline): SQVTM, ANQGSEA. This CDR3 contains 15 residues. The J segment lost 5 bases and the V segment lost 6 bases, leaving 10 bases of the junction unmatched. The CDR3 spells CSVMGTGGAWTEAFF. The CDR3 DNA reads TGCAGCGTGATGGGGACAGGGGGCGCGTGGACTGAAGCTTTCTTT.

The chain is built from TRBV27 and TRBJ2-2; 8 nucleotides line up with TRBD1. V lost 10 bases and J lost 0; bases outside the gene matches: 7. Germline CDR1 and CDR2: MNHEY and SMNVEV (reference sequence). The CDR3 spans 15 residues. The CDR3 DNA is TGTGCCACCGCGGACAGGGAACCGAACACCGGGGAGCTGTTTTTT. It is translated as CATADREPNTGELFF.

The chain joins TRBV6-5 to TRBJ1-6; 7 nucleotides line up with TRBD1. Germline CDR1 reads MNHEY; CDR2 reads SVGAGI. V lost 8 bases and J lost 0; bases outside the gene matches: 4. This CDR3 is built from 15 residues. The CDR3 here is CASQSGGSYNSPLHF. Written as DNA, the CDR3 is TGTGCCAGCCAATCAGGGGGCTCCTATAATTCACCCCTCCACTTT.

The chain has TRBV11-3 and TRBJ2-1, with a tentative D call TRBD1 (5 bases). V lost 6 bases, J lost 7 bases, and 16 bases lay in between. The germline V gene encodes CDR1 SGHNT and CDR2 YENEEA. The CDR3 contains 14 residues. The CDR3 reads CASSQGVVMNEQFF. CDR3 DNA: TGTGCCAGCAGTCAGGGTGTGGTGATGAATGAGCAGTTCTTC. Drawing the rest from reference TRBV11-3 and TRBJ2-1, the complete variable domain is EAGVVQSPRYKIIEKKQPVAFWCNPISGHNTLYWYLQNLGQGPELLIRYENEEAVDDSQLPKDRFSAERLKGVDSTLKIQPAELGDSAVYLCASSQGVVMNEQFFGPGTRLTVL.

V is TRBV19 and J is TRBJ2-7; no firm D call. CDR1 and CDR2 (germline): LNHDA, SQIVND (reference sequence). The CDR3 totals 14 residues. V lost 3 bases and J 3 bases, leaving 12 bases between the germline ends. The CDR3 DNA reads TGTGCCAGTAGTATTCGTCTTACAAGCTACGAGCAGTACTTC. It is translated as CASSIRLTSYEQYF. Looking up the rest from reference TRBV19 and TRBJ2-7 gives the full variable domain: DGGITQSPKYLFRKEGQNVTLSCEQNLNHDAMYWYRQDPGQGLRLIYYSQIVNDFQKGDIAEGYSVSREKKESFPLTVTSAQKNPTAFYLCASSIRLTSYEQYFGPGTRLTVT.

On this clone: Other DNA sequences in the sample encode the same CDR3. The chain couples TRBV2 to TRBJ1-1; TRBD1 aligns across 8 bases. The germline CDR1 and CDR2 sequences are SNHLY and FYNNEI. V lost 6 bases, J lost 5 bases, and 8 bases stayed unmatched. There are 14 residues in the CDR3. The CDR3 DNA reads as TGTGCCAGCAGCGTTCAGGGGGCGCGGACTGAAGCTTTCTTT. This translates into CASSVQGARTEAFF.

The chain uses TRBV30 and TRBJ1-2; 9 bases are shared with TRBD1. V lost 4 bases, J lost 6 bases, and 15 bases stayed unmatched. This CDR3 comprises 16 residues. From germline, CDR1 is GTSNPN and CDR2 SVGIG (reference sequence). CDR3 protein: CAWTPGTGIDRNGYTF. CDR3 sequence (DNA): TGTGCCTGGACACCCGGGACAGGGATTGATAGGAATGGCTACACCTTC.

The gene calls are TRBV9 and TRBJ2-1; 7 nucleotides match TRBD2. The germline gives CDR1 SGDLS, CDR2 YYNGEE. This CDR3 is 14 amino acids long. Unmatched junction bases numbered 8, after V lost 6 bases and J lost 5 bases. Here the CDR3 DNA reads TGTGCCAGCACCCAAACGACTAGCAACAATGAGCAGTTCTTC. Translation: CASTQTTSNNEQFF.

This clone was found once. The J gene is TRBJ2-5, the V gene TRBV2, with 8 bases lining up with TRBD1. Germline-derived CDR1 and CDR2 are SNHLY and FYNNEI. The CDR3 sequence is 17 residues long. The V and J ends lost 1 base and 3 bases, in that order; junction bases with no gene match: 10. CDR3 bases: TGTGCCAGCAGTGAAGGCTTCCGGACAGGGTACGAAGAGACCCAGTACTTC. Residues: CASSEGFRTGYEETQYF.

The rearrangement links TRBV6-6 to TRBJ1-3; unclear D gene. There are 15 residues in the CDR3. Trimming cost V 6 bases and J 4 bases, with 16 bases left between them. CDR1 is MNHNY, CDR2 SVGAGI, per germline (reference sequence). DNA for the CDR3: TGTGCCAGCAGCCTTACCTACAGCTCCGGAAACACCATATATTTT. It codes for CASSLTYSSGNTIYF.

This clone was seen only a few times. The CDR3 DNA reads as TGTGCCAGCAGCCAAGATTTGGGCGGGAGGGGGGTATACAATGAGCAGTTCTTC. Translated: CASSQDLGGRGVYNEQFF. V is TRBV4-2 and J is TRBJ2-1; TRBD2 matches 9 bases. The J segment lost 4 bases and the V segment lost 0 bases, leaving 10 bases of the junction unmatched. The V gene's germline CDR1 is LGHNA and CDR2 YNFKEQ. The length of the CDR3 is 18 residues.

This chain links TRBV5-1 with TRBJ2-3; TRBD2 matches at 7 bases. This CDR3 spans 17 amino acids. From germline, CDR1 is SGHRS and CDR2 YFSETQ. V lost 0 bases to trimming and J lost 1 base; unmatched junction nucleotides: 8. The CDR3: CASSLEIRGGGTDTQYF. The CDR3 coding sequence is TGCGCCAGCAGCTTGGAGATAAGGGGAGGGGGCACAGATACGCAGTATTTT.

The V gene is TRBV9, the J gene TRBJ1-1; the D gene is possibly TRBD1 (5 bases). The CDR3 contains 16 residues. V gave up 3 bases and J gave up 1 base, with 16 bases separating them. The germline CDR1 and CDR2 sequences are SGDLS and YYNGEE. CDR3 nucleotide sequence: TGTGCCAGCAGCGAGAACCGTGGCAGGGAGAACACTGAAGCTTTCTTT. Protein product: CASSENRGRENTEAFF.

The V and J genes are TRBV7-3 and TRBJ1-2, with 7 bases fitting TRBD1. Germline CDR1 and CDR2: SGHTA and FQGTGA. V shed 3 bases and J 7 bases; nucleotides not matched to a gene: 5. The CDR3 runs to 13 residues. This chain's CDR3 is CASSFRQGGGYTF. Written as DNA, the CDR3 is TGTGCCAGCAGCTTTCGTCAGGGGGGTGGCTACACCTTC.